This T cell receptor (beta chain) was captured by sequencing in a study of cytomegalovirus exposure and HLA in healthy donors. Study information: A prior study identified 117 million unique TCR beta sequences from about 200 million T cells.

Comments on this clone: Its antigen is as yet unknown.

The study sampled nominally healthy donors, though unrecorded immune exposures were likely. From germline, CDR1 is SGHAT and CDR2 FQNNGV. This CDR3 region has 15 residues. V shed 3 bases, J shed 3 bases, and the junction held 6 bases outside the gene matches. Study findings and constraints: As a later analysis revealed, the rate of TCR association differed by HLA locus, with DRB1 most and HLA-C fewest. Among the sequence variants, a highly shared cluster was likely an artifact of sequencing.

The PCR ran on 60 Vbeta and 13 Jbeta primers. Repertoires were generated with immunoSEQ multiplex PCR, while TCRdb's copy carries only in-frame clones and drops some. The sample lists over 130,000 clones, under 90% occurring once. This TCR came from a male donor in good health and CMV-seronegative. This sequence joins TRBV11-2 and TRBJ2-7; 9 bases align to TRBD1. The source material was PBMCs. The CDR3 region is CASSFGTGQIYEQYF. CDR3 nucleotides: TGTGCCAGCAGCTTCGGGACAGGGCAGATCTACGAGCAGTACTTC. Variable domain in full (rest from reference TRBV11-2 and TRBJ2-7): EAGVAQSPRYKIIEKRQSVAFWCNPISGHATLYWYQQILGQGPKLLIQFQNNGVVDDSQLPKDRFSAERLKGVDSTLKIQPAKLEDSAVYLCASSFGTGQIYEQYFGPGTRLTVT.